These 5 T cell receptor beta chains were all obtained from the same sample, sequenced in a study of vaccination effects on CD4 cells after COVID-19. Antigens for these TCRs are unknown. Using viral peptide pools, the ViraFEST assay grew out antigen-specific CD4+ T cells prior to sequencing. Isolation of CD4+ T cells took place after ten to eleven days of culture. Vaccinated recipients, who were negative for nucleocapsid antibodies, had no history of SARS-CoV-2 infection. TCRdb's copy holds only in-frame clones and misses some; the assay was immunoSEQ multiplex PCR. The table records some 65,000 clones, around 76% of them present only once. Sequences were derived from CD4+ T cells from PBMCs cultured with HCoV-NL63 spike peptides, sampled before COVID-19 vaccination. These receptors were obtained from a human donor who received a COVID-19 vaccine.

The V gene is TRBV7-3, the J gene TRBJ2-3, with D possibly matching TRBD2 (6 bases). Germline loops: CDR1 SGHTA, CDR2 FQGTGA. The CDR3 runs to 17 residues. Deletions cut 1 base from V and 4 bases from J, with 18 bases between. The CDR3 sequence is CASSLSVRRGGADTQYF. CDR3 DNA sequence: TGTGCCAGCAGCTTAAGTGTTCGGCGGGGAGGAGCAGATACGCAGTATTTT.

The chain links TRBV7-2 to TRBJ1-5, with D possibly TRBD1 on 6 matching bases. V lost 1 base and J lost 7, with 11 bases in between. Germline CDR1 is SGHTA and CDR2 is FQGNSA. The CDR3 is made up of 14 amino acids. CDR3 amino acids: CASSLVGGWQPQHF. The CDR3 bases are TGTGCCAGCAGCTTAGTAGGGGGGTGGCAGCCCCAGCATTTT.

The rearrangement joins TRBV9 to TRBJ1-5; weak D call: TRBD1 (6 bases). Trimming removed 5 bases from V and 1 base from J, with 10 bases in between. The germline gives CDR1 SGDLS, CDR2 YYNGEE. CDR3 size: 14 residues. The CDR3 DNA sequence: TGTGCCAGCAGACAGGGAGAAAGCAATCAGCCCCAGCATTTT. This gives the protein CASRQGESNQPQHF.

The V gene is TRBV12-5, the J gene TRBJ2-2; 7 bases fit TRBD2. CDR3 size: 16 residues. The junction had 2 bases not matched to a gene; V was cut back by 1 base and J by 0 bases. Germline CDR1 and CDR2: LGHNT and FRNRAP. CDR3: CASGLASGTNTGELFF. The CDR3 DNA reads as TGTGCTAGTGGTTTGGCTAGCGGTACGAACACCGGGGAGCTGTTTTTT. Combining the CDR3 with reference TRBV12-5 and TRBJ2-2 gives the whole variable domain DARVTQTPRHKVTEMGQEVTMRCQPILGHNTVFWYRQTMMQGLELLAYFRNRAPLDDSGMPKDRFSAEMPDATLATLKIQPSEPRDSAVYFCASGLASGTNTGELFFGEGSRLTVL.

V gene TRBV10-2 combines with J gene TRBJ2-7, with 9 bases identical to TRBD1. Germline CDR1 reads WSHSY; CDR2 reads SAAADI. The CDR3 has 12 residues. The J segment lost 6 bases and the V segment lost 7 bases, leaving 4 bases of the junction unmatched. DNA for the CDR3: TGCGCCAGCAAGGACAGGGGAGGCGAGCAGTACGTC. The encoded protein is CASKDRGGEQYV.